A single sample is the source of the 28 T cell receptor beta chains below, sequenced in a study of control samples from healthy donors and cancer patients. Using immunoSEQ multiplex PCR, the repertoire was profiled, and TCRdb retains in-frame clones only, with some absent. The sample has 170,000 or so clones, 85% to 95% seen once. Sequences were obtained from blood. The receptor source for this set is a man in his late teens or twenties in good health.

This rearrangement joins TRBV5-8 to TRBJ2-1; D is possibly TRBD1 (6 bases). The CDR3 consists of 14 residues. CDR1 is SGHTS and CDR2 is YDEGEE in the germline V gene. V was clipped by 4 bases and J by 4 bases, with 12 bases between them. The CDR3 region has the DNA TGTGCCAGCAGCAGACTGACAGGTTACAATGAGCAGTTCTTC. Translation gives CASSRLTGYNEQFF.

J is TRBJ2-7 and V is TRBV25-1, with D unresolved. Germline loops: CDR1 MGHDK, CDR2 SYGVNS. The CDR3 is made up of 15 amino acids. Trimming removed 7 bases from V and 0 bases from J, with 16 bases in between. The CDR3 DNA sequence: TGTGCCAGCAATGGTGCAGACACGAGCTCCTACGAGCAGTACTTC. Protein sequence: CASNGADTSSYEQYF.

This chain uses TRBV29-1 with TRBJ1-1; D unresolved. V was shortened by 3 bases and J by 2 bases, with 7 bases between the two germline ends. Germline assignment: CDR1 SQVTM and CDR2 ANQGSEA. This CDR3 comprises 12 residues. The CDR3 DNA is TGCAGCGTTGATGTGTCAAACACTGAAGCTTTCTTT. Residues: CSVDVSNTEAFF.

The chain is built from TRBV19 and TRBJ1-1; D unclear. The V gene's germline CDR1 is LNHDA and CDR2 SQIVND (reference sequence). V was shortened by 5 bases and J by 1 base, with 11 bases between the two germline ends. The CDR3 totals 14 residues. DNA for the CDR3: TGTGCCAGTAGTCCCGTACTTCGGAACACTGAAGCTTTCTTT. Protein sequence: CASSPVLRNTEAFF.

This clone has only a few counts. This chain uses TRBV5-7 with TRBJ2-1, with 12 bases aligning to TRBD2. TRBV5-7 is assigned to the ORF class and has an uncertain function. With 3 bases clipped from V and 7 bases from J, the junction kept 11 bases outside the gene matches. The CDR3 length is 17 residues. The CDR3 DNA follows: TGTGCCAGCAGCTCCCCCCGGACTAGCGGGGTAAGGAATGAGCAGTTCTTC. Its translation is CASSSPRTSGVRNEQFF.

This chain uses TRBV7-9 with TRBJ1-6; D is unclear. Germline assignment: CDR1 SEHNR and CDR2 FQNEAQ (reference sequence). The CDR3 covers 14 residues. The germline V and J ends were trimmed by 6 bases and 6 bases, with 12 bases remaining between them. CDR3 loop: CASSSGSGNSPLHF. In nucleotides, the CDR3 is TGTGCCAGCAGTTCGGGGTCGGGTAATTCACCCCTCCACTTT.

The chain is built from TRBV10-3 and TRBJ1-1; D call uncertain. Trimming removed 2 bases at V and 1 base at J, with 8 bases between. The CDR3 loop spans 14 amino acids. Germline V gene sequence: CDR1 ENHRY, CDR2 SYGVKD. The CDR3 loop reads CAISEGYGNTEAFF. CDR3 sequence (DNA): TGTGCCATCAGTGAGGGGTATGGGAACACTGAAGCTTTCTTT.

This chain connects TRBV24-1 to TRBJ1-2, with a tentative D call TRBD1 (6 bases). Trimming left V 3 bases short and J 0 bases short, with 10 bases between. The CDR3 extends over 15 amino acids. Germline CDR1 and CDR2: KGHDR and SFDVKD. CDR3 in DNA: TGTGCCACCAGTGATGGGGGGCTAGCTAACTATGGCTACACCTTC. Translating it yields CATSDGGLANYGYTF.

V is TRBV18 and J is TRBJ1-1, with 11 bases lining up with TRBD1. CDR3 length equals 15 residues. The trim removed 4 bases at V and 2 bases at J, leaving 3 bases unmatched. Germline V gene sequence: CDR1 KGHSH, CDR2 LQKENI. CDR3 in DNA: TGTGCCAGCTCACACGGACAGGGGGCCAACACTGAAGCTTTCTTT. Residues: CASSHGQGANTEAFF.

The chain employs TRBV5-1 and TRBJ2-2; D not resolved. Trimming pared 1 base from V and 7 bases from J, leaving 11 bases between. Germline V gives CDR1 SGHRS, CDR2 YFSETQ. This CDR3 is 14 amino acids long. The CDR3 DNA follows: TGCGCCAGCAGCTTGATAGGAATCGGCGGGGAGCTGTTTTTT. It translates to CASSLIGIGGELFF.

The chain couples TRBV7-3 to TRBJ1-1; 10 nucleotides line up with TRBD1. The CDR3 is made up of 14 amino acids. Per germline, CDR1 SGHTA and CDR2 FQGTGA. J lost 3 bases, V lost 5 bases, and 3 bases had no gene match. This chain's CDR3 is CASSPGTGDTEAFF. CDR3 nucleotide sequence: TGTGCCAGCAGCCCTGGGACAGGGGACACTGAAGCTTTCTTT.

The sample holds a few counts of this clone. The J gene is TRBJ2-7, the V gene TRBV11-2; D ambiguous. Per the germline V gene, CDR1 is SGHAT and CDR2 is FQNNGV. V lost 5 bases and J lost 4, with 15 bases in between. This CDR3 is built from 14 residues. CDR3 coding DNA: TGTGCCAGCAGCCTGGGGTCCGCTGGGTACGAGCAGTACTTC. This translates into CASSLGSAGYEQYF.

V and J are TRBV11-2 and TRBJ2-3; a possible D gene is TRBD2 (6 bases). The CDR3 runs to 13 residues. The germline CDR1 and CDR2 sequences are SGHAT and FQNNGV. The V and J ends lost 1 base and 5 bases respectively, with 7 bases between them. The CDR3 bases are TGTGCCAGCAGCTTAGCCGGGGGAGATACGCAGTATTTT. As protein: CASSLAGGDTQYF. Full variable domain (missing parts from reference TRBV11-2 and TRBJ2-3): EAGVAQSPRYKIIEKRQSVAFWCNPISGHATLYWYQQILGQGPKLLIQFQNNGVVDDSQLPKDRFSAERLKGVDSTLKIQPAKLEDSAVYLCASSLAGGDTQYFGPGTRLTVL.

This clone was picked up one time. This sequence joins TRBV7-3 and TRBJ2-1, with 7 bases identical to TRBD2. The CDR3 length is 16 residues. Trimming removed 5 bases from V and 0 bases from J; junction bases left unmatched: 7. Germline V CDR1 and CDR2: SGHTA, FQGTGA. CDR3 sequence (DNA): TGTGCCAGCAGCCACGGGGGGATGAGCTCCTACAATGAGCAGTTCTTC. Translated: CASSHGGMSSYNEQFF.

The chain couples TRBV28 to TRBJ2-1; 11 nucleotides match TRBD2. From germline, CDR1 is MDHEN and CDR2 SYDVKM. The ends lost 4 bases at V and 4 bases at J; junction bases unmatched: 6. The CDR3 spans 16 residues. The CDR3 here is CASSSVGTSGYNEQFF. The CDR3 DNA reads TGTGCCAGCAGTTCCGTAGGGACTAGCGGTTACAATGAGCAGTTCTTC.

The CDR3 reads CASSPGTTEEQFF. CDR3 bases: TGTGCCAGCTCACCCGGGACTACCGAAGAGCAGTTCTTC. This sequence joins TRBV18 and TRBJ2-1; 7 bases map to TRBD2. The CDR3 totals 13 residues. Germline V gene data show CDR1 as KGHSH and CDR2 as LQKENI. V gave up 3 bases and J gave up 10 bases; unmatched junction bases: 6.

CDR3: CASSTGGAETDTQYF. CDR3 coding DNA: TGTGCCAGCAGCACCGGGGGGGCAGAAACAGATACGCAGTATTTT. The J gene is TRBJ2-3, the V gene TRBV7-7; 8 nucleotides agree with TRBD2. The J segment lost 3 bases and the V segment lost 5 bases, leaving 7 bases of the junction unmatched. Germline V CDR1 and CDR2: SSHAT, FNYEAQ (reference sequence). This CDR3 contains 15 residues.

This chain connects TRBV3-1 (or the pseudogene TRBV3-2) to TRBJ1-6; D gene ambiguous. The CDR3 covers 14 residues. V lost 4 bases to trimming and J lost 8 bases, with 12 bases between them. CDR1 is LGHDT, CDR2 YNNKEL, per germline (reference sequence). CDR3 region: CASSRSTDDSPLHF. The CDR3 DNA is TGTGCCAGCAGCCGCTCAACGGACGATTCACCCCTCCACTTT.

V usage is TRBV30 and J usage is TRBJ1-5; D uncertain. This CDR3 is built from 14 residues. Germline lookup yields CDR1 GTSNPN and CDR2 SVGIG (reference sequence). Trimming took 0 bases from V and 0 from J, leaving 6 bases between them. CDR3 region: CAWSVWNSNQPQHF. The CDR3 region has the DNA TGTGCCTGGAGTGTATGGAATAGCAATCAGCCCCAGCATTTT.

The CDR3 here is CASSLDAQPQHF. The CDR3 DNA reads as TGTGCCAGCAGTTTGGATGCTCAGCCCCAGCATTTT. The chain joins TRBV7-8 to TRBJ1-5; no clear D. Per the germline V gene, CDR1 is SGHVS and CDR2 is FQNEAQ. The CDR3 totals 12 residues. Trimming took off 6 bases at V and 6 bases at J, with 9 bases between the two ends.

The chain recombines TRBV6-5 with TRBJ1-5, with TRBD1 matching over 9 bases. Germline CDR1 and CDR2: MNHEY and SVGAGI. Unmatched junction bases numbered 2, after V lost 6 bases and J lost 2 bases. The CDR3 runs to 14 residues. The CDR3: CASRGQGRNQPQHF. The CDR3 nucleotides read TGTGCCAGCAGGGGACAGGGCCGCAATCAGCCCCAGCATTTT.

The chain employs TRBV11-2 and TRBJ2-3, with 9 bases matching TRBD2. Germline-derived CDR1 and CDR2 are SGHAT and FQNNGV. V trimming: 9 bases; J trimming: 1 base; junction bases outside the gene matches: 5. There are 14 residues in the CDR3. For the CDR3, the DNA is TGTGCCAGTGCATCTAGCGGGGGCACAGATACGCAGTATTTT. Translating it yields CASASSGGTDTQYF.

This sequence joins TRBV5-1 and TRBJ2-2; 8 nucleotides line up with TRBD1. CDR3 length: 17 residues. The V segment lost 5 bases and the J segment 5 bases; nucleotides outside the gene matches: 14. The V gene's germline CDR1 is SGHRS and CDR2 YFSETQ. The DNA for the CDR3 is TGCGCCAGCAGTCGGCAGGGGGCTGGGCTCCGGACCGGGGAGCTGTTTTTT. It specifies CASSRQGAGLRTGELFF.

The chain combines TRBV5-1 with TRBJ2-5, with 8 bases aligning to TRBD1. Per the germline V gene, CDR1 is SGHRS and CDR2 is YFSETQ. Trimming cost V 4 bases and J 3 bases; bases outside gene matches: 5. This CDR3 spans 14 amino acids. DNA for the CDR3: TGCGCCAGCAGCCTGACAGGGGTGAAAGAGACCCAGTACTTC. This sequence encodes CASSLTGVKETQYF.

This sequence joins TRBV27 and TRBJ1-3, with D uncertain. This CDR3 has 11 amino acids. Trimming removed 8 bases from V and 4 bases from J, with 6 bases in between. Per the germline V gene, CDR1 is MNHEY and CDR2 is SMNVEV (reference sequence). The CDR3 DNA is TGTGCCAGCGCCTCCGGAAACACCATATATTTT. Protein product: CASASGNTIYF.

V gene TRBV5-5 combines with J gene TRBJ1-2; 8 bases align to TRBD1. This CDR3 spans 14 amino acids. Unmatched junction bases numbered 6, after V lost 4 bases and J lost 4 bases. Germline V gene data show CDR1 as SGHKS and CDR2 as YYEKEE (reference sequence). The chain's CDR3 is CASSPDRAGYGYTF. The DNA of the CDR3 is TGTGCCAGCAGCCCGGACAGGGCTGGCTATGGCTACACCTTC.

The V call is TRBV7-9, the J call TRBJ1-2; 12 bases line up with TRBD1. The CDR3 consists of 15 residues. J gave up 2 bases and V 5 bases, and 3 bases lay outside the gene matches. From germline, CDR1 is SEHNR and CDR2 FQNEAQ (reference sequence). CDR3 loop: CASSTGTGGNYGYTF. The CDR3 DNA reads TGTGCCAGCAGCACCGGGACAGGGGGCAACTATGGCTACACCTTC.

The chain is built from TRBV5-4 and TRBJ2-2; TRBD1 agrees at 8 bases. The CDR3 spans 15 residues. J gave up 8 bases and V 0 bases, and 6 bases lay outside the gene matches. CDR1 and CDR2 (germline): SGHNT, YYREEE (reference sequence). CDR3 region: CASSLGQGKVGELFF. The CDR3 DNA reads TGTGCCAGCAGCTTGGGACAGGGGAAGGTGGGGGAGCTGTTTTTT.